The next 9 T cell receptor beta chains were all read from a single sample in a study of graft-versus-host responses after intestinal transplantation. TCRdb keeps only in-frame clones here, not all; method: immunoSEQ multiplex PCR. This sample has some 45,000 clones; roughly 95% occur once, and the top ten carry about 1.6%. Sequenced here: PBMCs, sampled about 320 days after intestinal transplant. The receptors were sampled from a human patient who received an intestinal transplant, so some T cells may come from the graft donor.

J is TRBJ2-7 and V is TRBV18; possible D gene TRBD2, 6 bases. Looked up from germline, CDR1 is KGHSH and CDR2 is LQKENI. Trimming pared 2 bases from V and 4 bases from J, leaving 18 bases between. The CDR3 is 16 amino acids. The CDR3 sequence: CASSPEVGIGGYEQYF. The CDR3 nucleotides read TGTGCCAGCTCACCAGAGGTGGGGATTGGAGGGTACGAGCAGTACTTC.

This chain joins TRBV6-5 and TRBJ1-5; no reliable D call. Trimming removed 5 bases from V and 11 bases from J, with 19 bases in between. This CDR3 has 14 residues. Looked up from germline, CDR1 is MNHEY and CDR2 is SVGAGI. The CDR3 DNA is TGTGCCAGCAGTGAAGAGGGAGGGCTATGGGCCCAGCATTTT. It encodes CASSEEGGLWAQHF.

The gene calls are TRBV7-9 and TRBJ2-1, with D perhaps matching TRBD1 (5 bases). Trimming left V 2 bases short and J 2 bases short, with 10 bases between. This CDR3 is 15 amino acids long. Germline CDR1 reads SEHNR; CDR2 reads FQNEAQ (reference sequence). CDR3 DNA sequence: TGTGCCAGCAGCTTACTGGCAGGGACCTACAATGAGCAGTTCTTC. Protein: CASSLLAGTYNEQFF.

CDR3 protein: CASSFGTPSYEQYF. The DNA for the CDR3 is TGCGCCAGCAGCTTCGGGACACCTTCCTACGAGCAGTACTTC. The V call is TRBV5-1, the J call TRBJ2-7; D is possibly TRBD1 (6 bases). Trimming took 2 bases from V and 1 from J, leaving 10 bases between them. Germline V lookup: CDR1 SGHRS, CDR2 YFSETQ. The CDR3 extends over 14 amino acids.

The chain is built from TRBV6-5 and TRBJ1-2, with D unclear. Germline-derived CDR1 and CDR2 are MNHEY and SVGAGI. The CDR3 is 14 amino acids. Deletions cut 2 bases from V and 6 bases from J, with 13 bases between. The CDR3 region has the DNA TGTGCCAGCAGTTACGGCGCCCTCGGGAATGGCTACACCTTC. As protein: CASSYGALGNGYTF.

The rearrangement links TRBV7-2 to TRBJ2-7, with a possible D match to TRBD2 (5 bases). Between the trimmed V and J ends, which lost 1 base and 4 bases, there was a span of 14 bases. Looked up from germline, CDR1 is SGHTA and CDR2 is FQGNSA. There are 15 residues in the CDR3. For the CDR3, the DNA is TGTGCCAGCAGCTTAGATCCTAGCCGGGGATACGAGCAGTACTTC. Translating gives CASSLDPSRGYEQYF. Combining the CDR3 with reference TRBV7-2 and TRBJ2-7 gives the whole variable domain GAGVSQSPSNKVTEKGKDVELRCDPISGHTALYWYRQSLGQGLEFLIYFQGNSAPDKSGLPSDRFSAERTGGSVSTLTIQRTQQEDSAVYLCASSLDPSRGYEQYFGPGTRLTVT.

V gene TRBV6-6 combines with J gene TRBJ2-7; 7 positions agree with TRBD1. Germline V CDR1 and CDR2: MNHNY, SVGAGI (reference sequence). The ends lost 4 bases at V and 1 base at J; junction bases unmatched: 1. The CDR3 has 13 residues. CDR3 sequence (DNA): TGTGCCAGCAGTTTGACAGGGTCCTACGAGCAGTACTTC. Translation: CASSLTGSYEQYF.

V usage is TRBV5-1 and J usage is TRBJ2-3; no reliable D call. Trimming removed 0 bases from V and 8 bases from J, with 16 bases in between. Germline values: CDR1 SGHRS, CDR2 YFSETQ. The CDR3 length is 15 residues. The CDR3 loop is CASSLARHSTGTQYF. The CDR3, as DNA: TGCGCCAGCAGCTTGGCCAGACATTCAACCGGTACGCAGTATTTT.

V is TRBV28 and J is TRBJ2-1; perhaps TRBD2 as D (5 bases). The CDR3 sequence is 16 residues long. The V gene's germline CDR1 is MDHEN and CDR2 SYDVKM. The V end was cut by 4 bases, the J end by 7 bases, with 20 bases between. The DNA of the CDR3 is TGTGCCAGCAGTTCCACCCTAGCTTCAGGAGTAAATGAGCAGTTCTTC. Residues: CASSSTLASGVNEQFF.